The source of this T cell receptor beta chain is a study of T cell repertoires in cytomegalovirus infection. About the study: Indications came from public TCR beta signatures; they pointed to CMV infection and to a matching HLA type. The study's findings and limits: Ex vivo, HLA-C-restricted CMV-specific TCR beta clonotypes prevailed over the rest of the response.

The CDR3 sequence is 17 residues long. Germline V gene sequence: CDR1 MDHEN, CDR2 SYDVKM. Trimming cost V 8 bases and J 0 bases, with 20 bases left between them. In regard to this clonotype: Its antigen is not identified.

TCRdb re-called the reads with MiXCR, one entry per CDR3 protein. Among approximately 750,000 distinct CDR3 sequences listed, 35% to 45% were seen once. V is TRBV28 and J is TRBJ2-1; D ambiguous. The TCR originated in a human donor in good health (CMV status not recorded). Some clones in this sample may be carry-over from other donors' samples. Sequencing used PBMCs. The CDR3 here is CASPPSSSVSSYNEQFF. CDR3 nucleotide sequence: TGTGCCAGCCCTCCTTCGTCGTCAGTTAGCTCCTACAATGAGCAGTTCTTC.